This T cell receptor beta chain stems from a study of blood T cell repertoires in COVID-19. The CDR3 covers 16 residues. V gave up 1 base and J gave up 4 bases; unmatched junction bases: 9. Germline-derived CDR1 and CDR2 are MRHNA and SNTAGT. Sequencing was performed with immunoSEQ multiplex PCR; in TCRdb, only in-frame clones are kept and a portion is missing. In the table there are more than 95,000 clones, around 70% of which are singletons. The sequenced material came from peripheral blood. The origin of this receptor is an older man with COVID-19, enrolled during active disease. The gene calls are TRBV6-4 and TRBJ1-1; 7 bases align to TRBD1. The CDR3 protein is CASSDLGQAPPTEAFF. The CDR3 DNA is TGTGCCAGCAGTGACTTAGGACAGGCTCCCCCCACTGAAGCTTTCTTT.